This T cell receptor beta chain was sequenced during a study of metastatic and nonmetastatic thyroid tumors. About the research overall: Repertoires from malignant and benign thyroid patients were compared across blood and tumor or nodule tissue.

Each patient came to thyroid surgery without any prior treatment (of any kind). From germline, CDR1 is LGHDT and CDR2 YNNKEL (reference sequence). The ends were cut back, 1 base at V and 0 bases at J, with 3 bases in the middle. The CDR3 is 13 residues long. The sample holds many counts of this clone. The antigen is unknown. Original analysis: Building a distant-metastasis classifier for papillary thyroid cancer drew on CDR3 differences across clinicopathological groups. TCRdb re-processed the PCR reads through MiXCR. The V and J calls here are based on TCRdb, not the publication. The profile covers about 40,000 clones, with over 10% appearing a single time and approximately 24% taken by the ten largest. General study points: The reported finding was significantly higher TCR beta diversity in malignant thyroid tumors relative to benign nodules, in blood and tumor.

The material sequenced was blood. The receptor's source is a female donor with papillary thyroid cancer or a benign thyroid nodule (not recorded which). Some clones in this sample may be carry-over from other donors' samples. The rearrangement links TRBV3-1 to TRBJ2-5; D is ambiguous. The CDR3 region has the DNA TGTGCCAGCAGCCAAGGGGACCAAGAGACCCAGTACTTC. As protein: CASSQGDQETQYF.